Following are 24 T cell receptor beta chains from one sample sequenced in a study of monozygotic twins with inflammatory bowel disease. TCRdb re-called the 5' RACE reads and catalogs CDR3 proteins one per entry, DNA excluded. Its listing shows about 210,000 distinct CDR3 sequences. The sample comprised blood. These receptors all come from a human donor with ulcerative colitis or Crohn's disease, or a healthy co-twin of an affected twin (not recorded which).

The chain joins TRBV27 to TRBJ2-7. This CDR3 contains 14 residues. Germline-derived CDR1 and CDR2 are MNHEY and SMNVEV (reference sequence). The CDR3 reads CASSWRGYSYEQYF.

This chain joins TRBV12-3 or TRBV12-4 and TRBJ1-1. CDR3 length: 14 residues. The CDR3 protein is CASRVGVIDTEAFF.

The chain has TRBV7-7 and TRBJ2-3; TCRdb reports TRBD1, a call that lacks DNA to check it against. Per germline, CDR1 SSHAT and CDR2 FNYEAQ (reference sequence). CDR3 size: 14 residues. The CDR3 protein is CASSLGGVTDTQYF.

The chain links TRBV6-1 to TRBJ2-5; the D call from TCRdb, TRBD1, cannot be confirmed without DNA. Germline V gene lookup returns CDR1 MNHNS and CDR2 SASEGT. This CDR3 region has 14 residues. This CDR3 is CASSFDPGEETQYF.

This rearrangement joins TRBV29-1 to TRBJ2-5. Per germline, CDR1 SQVTM and CDR2 ANQGSEA. CDR3 length equals 15 residues. The CDR3: CSVEDLGRYQETQYF.

V gene TRBV7-9 combines with J gene TRBJ2-7; TCRdb proposes TRBD1, but this gene call is untestable without DNA. This CDR3 spans 15 amino acids. Germline V gene sequence: CDR1 SEHNR, CDR2 FQNEAQ (reference sequence). The CDR3 spells CASSPPLRALYEQYF.

The chain links TRBV7-9 to TRBJ1-1. The CDR3 is 13 amino acids. CDR1 is SEHNR and CDR2 is FQNEAQ in the germline V gene (reference sequence). The CDR3: CASSQTLGTEAFF. Based on the CDR3 plus reference TRBV7-9 and TRBJ1-1, the full variable domain is DTGVSQNPRHKITKRGQNVTFRCDPISEHNRLYWYRQTLGQGPEFLTYFQNEAQLEKSRLLSDRFSAERPKGSFSTLEIQRTEQGDSAMYLCASSQTLGTEAFFGQGTRLTVV.

CDR3 region: CASSLPRTGLRHLTARSDEQFF. J is TRBJ2-1 and V is TRBV12-3 or TRBV12-4; without DNA, the TCRdb call of TRBD1 cannot be checked. The CDR3 covers 22 residues.

The J gene is TRBJ2-7, the V gene TRBV20-1; TCRdb proposes TRBD1, but this gene call is untestable without DNA. This CDR3 spans 15 amino acids. Germline lookup yields CDR1 DFQATT and CDR2 SNEGSKA (reference sequence). The CDR3: CSARGGQGPTYEQYF.

The CDR3 spells CASSPTDRGREDTQYF. The chain combines TRBV7-6 with TRBJ2-3; TCRdb calls TRBD1, which cannot be checked without DNA. This CDR3 contains 16 residues. Germline V gene lookup returns CDR1 SGHVS and CDR2 FNYEAQ.

J is TRBJ2-3 and V is TRBV5-1; TCRdb indicates TRBD2, and absent DNA this call remains unverified. Per germline, CDR1 SGHRS and CDR2 YFSETQ. This CDR3 comprises 17 residues. CDR3 residues: CASSLLAQRGSMDTQYF.

The rearrangement links TRBV6-1 to TRBJ2-6. The CDR3 has 14 residues. Germline lookup yields CDR1 MNHNS and CDR2 SASEGT. The CDR3 loop reads CAGEYRSGANVLTF.

The chain has TRBV3-1 and TRBJ2-7; TCRdb names TRBD1, which stays unverified in the absence of DNA. The CDR3 has 14 amino acids. Germline V gene data show CDR1 as LGHDT and CDR2 as YNNKEL (reference sequence). CDR3 sequence reads: CASSDPGGAYEQYF.

This sequence joins TRBV24-1 and TRBJ2-2; TCRdb's D call of TRBD2 is untestable without DNA. The germline V gene encodes CDR1 KGHDR and CDR2 SFDVKD. The CDR3 loop spans 18 amino acids. The CDR3 loop is CATSEAGLKHSRTGELFF.

The V gene is TRBV12-3 or TRBV12-4, the J gene TRBJ1-5. The CDR3 loop spans 14 amino acids. CDR3 sequence: CASTTSTSYQPQHF.

The genes are TRBV9 and TRBJ1-6; the TCRdb D gene call, TRBD1, has no DNA to confirm it. The germline CDR1 and CDR2 sequences are SGDLS and YYNGEE. The length of the CDR3 is 16 residues. The CDR3 is CASSVDPGSIPSPLHF.

The chain links TRBV7-9 to TRBJ1-1; without DNA, the TCRdb call of TRBD1 cannot be checked. There are 13 residues in the CDR3. The germline CDR1 and CDR2 sequences are SEHNR and FQNEAQ (reference sequence). This CDR3 is CASSPGGAREAFF.

The chain combines TRBV29-1 with TRBJ2-5; TCRdb indicates TRBD2, and absent DNA this call remains unverified. The CDR3 runs to 16 residues. The V gene's germline CDR1 is SQVTM and CDR2 ANQGSEA. The CDR3 region is CSVLPLLSGGRETQYF.

This sequence joins TRBV6-5 and TRBJ1-3. Germline lookup yields CDR1 MNHEY and CDR2 SVGAGI. This CDR3 spans 14 amino acids. The CDR3 is CASSYSRPGNTIYF.

The rearrangement uses TRBV7-9 and TRBJ1-4. CDR1 is SEHNR, CDR2 FQNEAQ, per germline (reference sequence). CDR3 length: 15 amino acids. The CDR3 spells CASSPRDGLNEKLFF.

V usage is TRBV6-5 and J usage is TRBJ2-5; TCRdb lists TRBD2, though no DNA is available to test this call. The germline V gene encodes CDR1 MNHEY and CDR2 SVGAGI. The CDR3 sequence is 16 residues long. The CDR3 is CASSYSILAGYETQYF.

This chain joins TRBV27 and TRBJ1-6. Germline CDR1 is MNHEY and CDR2 is SMNVEV (reference sequence). The CDR3 has 12 residues. The CDR3 sequence is CASSLKVPPLHF.

The chain has TRBV12-3 or TRBV12-4 and TRBJ1-5; TCRdb designates TRBD1, a call that cannot be tested without DNA. The CDR3 is 16 amino acids. CDR3 loop: CASSSSAGTGNQPQHF.

V and J are TRBV5-6 and TRBJ2-3; the D gene TCRdb calls, TRBD1, cannot be checked with no DNA. The length of the CDR3 is 16 residues. The germline V gene encodes CDR1 SGHDT and CDR2 YYEEEE. The CDR3 reads CASSSPQRTGTDTQYF.